The 10 T cell receptor beta chains in this list originate from one sample, sequenced in a study of metastatic and nonmetastatic thyroid tumors. Each patient went into thyroid surgery without having received any treatment. MiXCR re-clonotyped the PCR reads for TCRdb. Here the sample spans fewer than 50,000 clones, 15% to 20% being singletons. Sequences were obtained from blood. The receptors were gathered from a female donor with papillary thyroid cancer or a benign thyroid nodule (not recorded which). Some clones in this sample may be carry-over from other donors' samples.

This clone was seen repeatedly, ten times or more. The chain carries TRBV10-3 and TRBJ1-6, with 9 positions matching TRBD1. Germline CDR1 is ENHRY and CDR2 is SYGVKD. J gave up 7 bases and V 6 bases, and 4 bases lay outside the gene matches. The CDR3 extends over 14 amino acids. CDR3 coding DNA: TGTGCCATCAGAGCCGGGACAGGGAATTCACCCCTCCACTTT. It translates to CAIRAGTGNSPLHF.

This clone was recorded many times. The V call is TRBV7-9, the J call TRBJ2-2; D may match TRBD1 or TRBD2 (5 bases each). Germline lookup yields CDR1 SEHNR and CDR2 FQNEAQ (reference sequence). V shed 2 bases and J shed 4 bases, with 11 bases lying between them. The CDR3 sequence is 15 residues long. DNA for the CDR3: TGTGCCAGCAGCTTATCATCAGGGACCACCGGGGAGCTGTTTTTT. It codes for CASSLSSGTTGELFF. Using reference TRBV7-9 and TRBJ2-2 for the parts outside the CDR3, the full variable domain is DTGVSQNPRHKITKRGQNVTFRCDPISEHNRLYWYRQTLGQGPEFLTYFQNEAQLEKSRLLSDRFSAERPKGSFSTLEIQRTEQGDSAMYLCASSLSSGTTGELFFGEGSRLTVL.

This clone has at least ten counts. This chain uses TRBV6-5 with TRBJ2-5; D is possibly TRBD1 or TRBD2 (5 bases each). The length of the CDR3 is 14 residues. V was clipped by 0 bases and J by 7 bases, with 12 bases between them. The germline gives CDR1 MNHEY, CDR2 SVGAGI. CDR3 amino acids: CASSYSGTAGTQYF. CDR3 nucleotides: TGTGCCAGCAGTTACTCGGGGACGGCTGGGACCCAGTACTTC.

This clone was counted a few times. The chain employs TRBV15 and TRBJ1-4, with unresolved D. Looked up from germline, CDR1 is LNHNV and CDR2 is YYDKDF (reference sequence). The CDR3 is 15 residues long. V was clipped by 0 bases and J by 5 bases, with 10 bases between them. The chain's CDR3 is CATSRDGDSNEKLFF. CDR3 coding DNA: TGTGCCACCAGCAGAGATGGGGATTCGAATGAAAAACTGTTTTTT.

This clone was counted many times. The sample has other DNA sequences that encode this CDR3 too. J is TRBJ2-2 and V is TRBV24-1, with 8 nucleotides matching TRBD2. The germline V gene has CDR1 KGHDR and CDR2 SFDVKD. The trim removed 4 bases at V and 7 bases at J, leaving 7 bases unmatched. The CDR3 totals 15 residues. The CDR3 loop reads CATSDMSGSNGELFF. The CDR3 coding sequence is TGTGCCACCAGTGACATGAGCGGGAGCAACGGGGAGCTGTTTTTT.

This clone was seen repeatedly, ten times or more. V is TRBV19 and J is TRBJ2-1; TRBD2 agrees at 9 bases. The CDR3 has 16 residues. V shed 4 bases, J shed 8 bases, and the junction held 12 bases outside the gene matches. Germline CDR1 and CDR2: LNHDA and SQIVND (reference sequence). This chain's CDR3 is CASSNLLTSGYDEQFF. The CDR3 DNA sequence: TGTGCCAGTAGTAACCTTTTGACTAGCGGTTATGATGAGCAGTTCTTC.

By share, this clone ranks as medium-sized. The gene calls are TRBV6-1 and TRBJ2-7; D tentatively reads TRBD1 or TRBD2 (5 bases each). Trimming removed 3 bases at V and 3 bases at J, with 21 bases between. This CDR3 contains 17 residues. Germline values: CDR1 MNHNS, CDR2 SASEGT. CDR3 loop: CASSDGWVGEGIYEQYF. The CDR3, as DNA: TGTGCCAGCAGTGATGGATGGGTCGGTGAGGGGATCTACGAGCAGTACTTC.

This clone was recorded at least ten times. A single base separates this from a much larger clone, so it may be a read error. Other DNA sequences of this sample code for an identical CDR3. The chain recombines TRBV15 with TRBJ1-3, with 7 bases identical to TRBD1. Germline CDR1 is LNHNV and CDR2 is YYDKDF (reference sequence). The CDR3 spans 17 residues. Here the CDR3 reads CATSRDVRQGSGNTIYF. The CDR3, as DNA: TGTGCCACCAGCAGAGATGTACGACAGGGCTCTGGGAACACCATATATTTT.

This clone was detected ten times or more. This rearrangement joins TRBV6-4 to TRBJ1-1; 7 nucleotides agree with TRBD1. V gave up 3 bases and J gave up 8 bases; unmatched junction bases: 12. CDR1 is MRHNA, CDR2 SNTAGT, per germline. CDR3 length equals 15 residues. This chain's CDR3 is CASSELGRGQQEAFF. In DNA form, the CDR3 reads TGTGCCAGCAGTGAACTCGGGAGGGGACAGCAAGAAGCTTTCTTT.

This clone was seen at least ten times. The chain links TRBV5-6 to TRBJ2-5, with TRBD1 matching 9 bases. Germline V gene data show CDR1 as SGHDT and CDR2 as YYEEEE. Trimming took 6 bases from V and 5 from J; bases not matched to a gene: 8. This CDR3 contains 14 residues. In nucleotides, the CDR3 is TGTGCCAGCACCCTACAGGGGGCAGAGGAGACCCAGTACTTC. This gives the protein CASTLQGAEETQYF.